Below, one T cell receptor beta chain is given with its context. This clone occurred a few times. Its antigen is unknown. There are no base qualities to consult, and no much larger clone falls within one base. This specimen belongs to a study of cytomegalovirus exposure and HLA in healthy donors (dated by TCRdb to the late 2010s). Background on the whole study: An earlier analysis of some 550 of the donors reported approximately 270 Gb of sequence data and around 120 million unique TCR beta sequences from 150 million to 200 million T cells. An early release covering 550 to 700 HLA-typed donors comprised about 300 gigabases of sequencing data and 85 million to 100 million unique TCR sequences. Among the roughly 400 genotyped donors, approximately 77% belonged to the genetic ancestry cluster associated with self-reported Caucasian donors. The aim of the study was to test whether cataloging public T cell receptors could identify signatures of past pathogen exposure. The T cell repertoires of several hundred subjects were profiled by immunosequencing and related to cytomegalovirus serostatus. Besides the first cohort of about 730 subjects, a separate validation cohort made up of 120 different subjects was used. The study combined high-throughput TCR immunosequencing, statistical association of individual TCRs with disease status, and machine learning to predict cytomegalovirus infection status. A later analysis re-examined previously published TCR beta repertoires from about 670 donors and added high-resolution HLA genotyping to investigate patterns of TCR occurrence. Rather than drawing on any new phenotypic data, the later analysis identified candidate immune exposures from TCR beta sequences and the way those sequences occurred across donors. An earlier analysis of 587 of the donors applied high-throughput TCR beta sequencing to assess whether each TCR beta V gene segment acted as functional or pseudogenic. Donor age, sex, ethnicity and CMV serostatus were collected together with the repertoire data. A later genetic analysis took genome-wide SNP genotypes for about 55% of the 666 donors and used that subset as a discovery cohort. All discovery cohort repertoires had been generated on a single sequencing platform. HLA typing covered class I and class II loci at four-digit resolution. The number of donors typed differed by locus, with roughly 629-640 for A, B, C, DRB1 and DQB1, about 500 for DQA1, nearly 610 for DPA1, and some 470 for DPB1. Roughly 5 DR-DQ haplotypes were handled as single units for association and clustering, since linkage in the cohort was strong. Among about 360 genotyped donors of the cohort, an average of approximately 230,000 unique TCR beta nucleotide sequences were sequenced per donor, around 20% of them non-productive. Results and caveats for the whole study, not just this receptor: According to a later analysis, TCR association rates differed among HLA loci, with DRB1 alleles showing the most associated TCRs and HLA-C alleles showing the fewest. A further reported finding was that TCR beta sequences accurately predicted the HLA-A and HLA-B alleles for most subjects in the first cohort. A total of 164 TCR beta chains were listed by the study as associated with cytomegalovirus. Immune exposure information for the cohort was limited to CMV serostatus. A later analysis reported that several top co-occurrence clusters appeared linked to parvovirus B19, influenza, CMV and Epstein-Barr virus. Most TCR sequences were seen in very few donors, while some public TCRs were found in many individuals. In a later analysis, HLA-associated TCR beta chains were found to be more clonally expanded and to have lower generation probabilities than equally common non-associated chains. Because HLA typing was unavailable for some donors at each locus, only the typed subset was used in association tests. The sequencing pipeline was judged likely to have produced a cluster of highly shared sequence variants as a technical artifact. Around 16 rarely observed V segments, including chromosome 9 orphons, were excluded from the earlier analysis of several hundred of the donors because counts were too low. In a later genetic analysis, a missense DCLRE1C variant was associated with V-gene and J-gene trimming of TCR beta chains, and the association was replicated in an independent cohort. A few of the identified cytomegalovirus-associated TCR beta chains were confirmed in vitro to be specific for cytomegalovirus antigens. In an earlier analysis of some 500 of the donors, most TCR beta V segments were observed in productive rearrangements about 87% or about 30% of the time, broadly matching IMGT annotations. Some IMGT-functional V segments, including TRBV6-2 and TRBV6-3, could not be distinguished by the 87-base-pair reads and were therefore excluded. The authors suggested that the approach could potentially be extended to other disease states and immunological phenotypes. Strong co-occurrence of HLA alleles, especially DR and DQ, made assigning TCR associations to individual alleles difficult. According to a later analysis, most CMV-associated TCR beta chains appeared to be HLA-restricted, and the HLA associations seemed to be driven largely by CMV exposure. In both the original and validation cohorts, the classifier was reported to diagnose cytomegalovirus status with high specificity and sensitivity. This cohort had only TCR beta chains sequenced, and the lack of alpha or paired-chain data limited which features could be detected. Compared with the roughly 600-donor mean, donors in an Asian-associated ancestry cluster had fewer N-insertions in productive TCRs, according to a later genetic analysis. Linkage disequilibrium might explain the correlated functional status among segregating V segments, but an unknown experimental factor could not be ruled out. A later analysis associated 17,000 or so TCR beta sequences with specific HLA alleles at a false discovery rate of 0.05. The presence/absence analyses assumed that sequencing depth was roughly uniform across donors, and that assumption may not be true.

In total, over 600 healthy bone marrow donors made up the cohort. All cohort members were sampled while nominally healthy, although unrecorded immune exposures were likely present. The donor was CMV seronegative and was included in the group of a few hundred seronegative cohort members. A peripheral blood sample was collected from each donor, and TCR beta sequencing was performed on peripheral blood mononuclear cells. Genomic DNA extraction from the blood cell samples was performed with the Qiagen DNeasy Blood Extraction Kit. The library was produced with the immunoSEQ multiplex PCR assay. The multiplex PCR relied on a mix of 60 forward primers for TCR Vbeta segments and 13 reverse primers for TCR Jbeta segments. A multiplex PCR assay on genomic DNA amplified the CDR3 region of rearranged TCR beta genes. The Illumina HiSeq System was used to sequence the amplified TCR beta libraries as 87-base-pair reads. The paper's data handling went like this. In a later analysis, tens of millions of unique TCR beta chains were counted across the 500 to 850 repertoires, and about 9.9 million of these chains were shared by at least two donors. Raw reads were error-corrected and collapsed into unique sequences with a nearest-neighbor algorithm that merged closely related sequences to remove PCR and sequencing errors. CDR3 sequences were aligned to IMGT reference sequences to assign V, D and J gene segments. For a sequence to be retained, at least a six-nucleotide match to both a V gene segment and a J gene segment was required. A rearrangement was called productive if the CDR3 had no stop codons and remained in frame with V and J, and every other rearrangement was called non-productive. Following IMGT convention, CDR3 was defined as the stretch from the second conserved V-encoded cysteine to the conserved J-encoded phenylalanine. The earlier analysis of about 560 of the donors excluded any sequence lacking an unambiguous match to a single V gene segment. An earlier analysis of approximately 590 of the donors classified V segments as functional when productive rearrangements were above 56.7% and as segregating when the standard deviation between donors was above 5%. A statistical classification framework was developed to diagnose cytomegalovirus status using the catalog of TCR beta chain sequences. In a later analysis, TCR nucleotide sequences were compared against IMGT/GENE-DB human TR gene sequences so that V and J genes could be assigned. In a later analysis, CDR3 sequences and most-parsimonious VDJ recombination scenarios were assigned using the TCRdist pipeline. In a later analysis, each TCR beta chain was defined by its CDR3 amino acid sequence together with its V-gene family, and reads lacking a unique V-gene family were excluded. A later analysis removed 450 to 600 highly shared, low-generation-probability nucleotide sequences to deal with suspected cross-contamination and a sequencing artifact. In a later analysis, a clonal expansion index was calculated for each public chain from normalized within-repertoire ranks of inferred template counts. In a later analysis, generation probabilities were computed using a VDJ recombination model fitted to out-of-frame rearrangements, and the results were checked against IGoR. Hypergeometric tests were used in a later analysis to score TCR-TCR, TCR-HLA and TCR-CMV co-occurrence, with a repertoire-size bias correction applied to the TCR pairs. In a later analysis, false discovery rates were estimated by permuting HLA or CMV assignments 20 times. In a later analysis, co-occurring TCRs were grouped using DBSCAN, with TCRdist sequence similarity added in when clustering inside HLA-allele-positive subsets. For co-occurrence clustering, repertoires with fewer than 30,000 or more than 120,000 public chains were excluded, along with 4 to 6 repertoires with anomalous nucleotide sharing. Drawn from immuneACCESS, this table holds only the in-frame rearrangements with V and J called that TCRdb kept. Clones are partly lost; checked studies trace under half to an unresolved V gene and leave the rest unexplained. That table furnishes V, J and clone size, whereas the DNA furnished D and trimming. The sample table lists about 97,000 clones, 60% to 75% of them with a count of one. 1.5% to 2% of the sample is taken by the ten largest.

V drops 4 bases and J drops 8 bases, leaving 12 bases in between. Based on the germline V gene (reference sequence), the CDR1 and CDR2 sequences are SGHKS and YYEKEE. The CDR3 sequence holds 12 residues, the cysteine and phenylalanine included. The CDR3 DNA has 36 bases and is translated from base 1. The clonotype originates from a woman in her 40s in good health and CMV-seronegative. The sequencing sample was made of PBMCs. The V and J segments used are TRBV5-5 and TRBJ1-2; TRBD1 is perhaps the D gene, given 5 matching bases. The sequenced DNA is TGTGCCAGCAGCCTGGGGGAGAGAGGCTACACCTTC. Its amino acids are CASSLGERGYTF.